One and the same sample provided the 21 T cell receptor beta chains below, sequenced in a study of blood T cell repertoires in COVID-19. The table came from immunoSEQ multiplex PCR; TCRdb's copy has only in-frame clones and leaves some out. The sample has just under 350,000 clones; around nine tenths are singletons. Sequencing used peripheral blood. The source of these receptors is a woman aged 18-29 years who had recovered from COVID-19.

The chain combines TRBV27 with TRBJ2-6; D is ambiguous. Trimming shortened V by 6 bases and J by 1 base, and 7 bases separated the two germline ends. The CDR3 has 14 amino acids. In germline, CDR1 is MNHEY, CDR2 SMNVEV (reference sequence). The CDR3 region is CASSQMSGANVLTF. The CDR3 nucleotides read TGTGCCAGCAGCCAGATGTCTGGGGCCAACGTCCTGACTTTC.

The chain couples TRBV18 to TRBJ2-7; no definite D call. The V and J ends lost 4 bases and 2 bases respectively, with 12 bases between them. The CDR3 is made up of 14 amino acids. Germline assignment: CDR1 KGHSH and CDR2 LQKENI. The CDR3 region is CASSHPGRPYEQYV. CDR3 DNA sequence: TGTGCCAGCTCACACCCGGGTCGGCCCTACGAGCAGTACGTC.

The CDR3 DNA follows: TGTGCCAGCAGCTTAGGTCTGAGACAGGGGGGATTCGGGGAGACCCAGTACTTC. Translation gives CASSLGLRQGGFGETQYF. V usage is TRBV11-2 and J usage is TRBJ2-5; 9 bases align to TRBD1. V shed 1 base, J shed 5 bases, and the junction held 14 bases outside the gene matches. The CDR3 covers 18 residues. Looked up from germline, CDR1 is SGHAT and CDR2 is FQNNGV.

The rearrangement uses TRBV12-5 and TRBJ1-1; D gene uncertain. The CDR3 consists of 14 residues. Trimming took 0 bases from V and 1 from J, leaving 6 bases between them. From germline, CDR1 is LGHNT and CDR2 FRNRAP. The CDR3 DNA sequence: TGTGCTAGTGGTTTGGTACCAGAGAACACTGAAGCTTTCTTT. It is translated as CASGLVPENTEAFF.

As concerns this clone: Other nucleotide sequences from this sample produce the same CDR3. CDR3 bases: TGCGCCAGCAGCTTGGAGGGTCGGGGGGAAGGAGGTCAGCCCCAGCATTTT. Its protein is CASSLEGRGEGGQPQHF. The chain recombines TRBV5-1 with TRBJ1-5; weak D call: TRBD1 (5 bases). Germline CDR1 and CDR2: SGHRS and YFSETQ. The V end was cut by 0 bases, the J end by 6 bases, with 19 bases between. The CDR3 is made up of 17 amino acids.

The chain has TRBV5-1 and TRBJ2-5; tentative D call: TRBD1 (6 bases). The CDR3 consists of 15 residues. Germline lookup yields CDR1 SGHRS and CDR2 YFSETQ. The ends were cut back, 3 bases at V and 2 bases at J, with 14 bases in the middle. The CDR3 DNA reads TGCGCCAGCAGCTATGACCCGGGACAACAAGAGACCCAGTACTTC. Its protein product is CASSYDPGQQETQYF.

This chain uses TRBV3-1 (or the pseudogene TRBV3-2) with TRBJ2-3; D not resolved. Per the germline V gene, CDR1 is LGHDT and CDR2 is YNNKEL (reference sequence). The germline V and J ends were trimmed by 1 base and 3 bases, with 11 bases remaining between them. The CDR3 totals 15 residues. The CDR3 is CASSQGPLGTDTQYF. In nucleotides, the CDR3 is TGTGCCAGCAGCCAAGGACCACTCGGGACAGATACGCAGTATTTT.

This chain joins TRBV10-3 and TRBJ2-1, with 8 positions matching TRBD2. Unmatched junction bases numbered 10, after V lost 4 bases and J lost 5 bases. The CDR3 is made up of 16 amino acids. Germline CDR1 and CDR2: ENHRY and SYGVKD. DNA of the CDR3: TGTGCCATCAGTGCCCAAGGAGCGGGAGTCAACAATGAGCAGTTCTTC. This gives the protein CAISAQGAGVNNEQFF.

The chain couples TRBV27 to TRBJ1-1; D gene unclear. This CDR3 has 15 amino acids. V lost 5 bases, J lost 0 bases, and 13 bases lay in between. CDR1 and CDR2 from the germline V gene are MNHEY and SMNVEV (reference sequence). CDR3 sequence (DNA): TGTGCCAGCAGTACATACAGACTAATGAACACTGAAGCTTTCTTT. Translating it yields CASSTYRLMNTEAFF.

The gene calls are TRBV24-1 and TRBJ1-1, with D possibly being TRBD1 (6 bases). V was trimmed by 5 bases and J by 9 bases, leaving 15 bases between them. CDR3 length equals 13 residues. From germline, CDR1 is KGHDR and CDR2 SFDVKD. The CDR3 DNA is TGTGCCACCAGTGGTGCAGGGGATACAAAAGCTTTCTTT. Protein sequence: CATSGAGDTKAFF.

V gene TRBV5-4 combines with J gene TRBJ1-2; TRBD1 might be the D (5 bases). The CDR3 is made up of 14 amino acids. Germline assignment: CDR1 SGHNT and CDR2 YYREEE (reference sequence). The V end lost 4 bases, the J end lost 4 bases, and 14 bases lay between the germline ends. CDR3 bases: TGTGCCAGCAGCACTACAGGCCTCGGCTATGGCTACACCTTC. As protein: CASSTTGLGYGYTF.

The J gene is TRBJ2-4, the V gene TRBV7-8; 10 bases are shared with TRBD2. Germline lookup yields CDR1 SGHVS and CDR2 FQNEAQ. This CDR3 is built from 17 residues. J lost 0 bases, V lost 1 base, and 3 bases had no gene match. DNA for the CDR3: TGTGCCAGCAGCTTAGAGCGACTAGCGGGAGCCAAAAACATTCAGTACTTC. It yields the protein CASSLERLAGAKNIQYF.

This clone was recorded only once. In nucleotides, the CDR3 is TGTGCCAGCAGCTACGGGACTAGCGGGAGAATAGGTGAGCAGTTCTTC. Protein sequence: CASSYGTSGRIGEQFF. The V gene is TRBV7-8, the J gene TRBJ2-1; 14 positions match TRBD2. J lost 9 bases, V lost 4 bases, and 8 bases had no gene match. The CDR3 totals 16 residues. Germline V gives CDR1 SGHVS, CDR2 FQNEAQ.

The chain recombines TRBV21-1 with TRBJ2-7; the table's D call of TRBD1 was not tested on the DNA. TRBV21-1 represents a pseudogene. The CDR3 extends over 17 amino acids. This CDR3 reads CASSKDGPGNQIYEQYV. The CDR3 DNA is TGTGCCAGCAGCAAAGATGGCCCAGGTAATCAAATCTACGAGCAGTACGTC.

The chain carries TRBV5-1 and TRBJ1-2; perhaps TRBD1 as D (6 bases). The V gene's germline CDR1 is SGHRS and CDR2 YFSETQ. This CDR3 region has 15 residues. Trimming stripped 5 bases from V and 2 bases from J, with 16 bases between. CDR3 sequence reads: CASRAGVSNNYGYTF. In DNA, the CDR3 is TGCGCCAGCAGGGCAGGGGTTTCCAACAACTATGGCTACACCTTC.

The chain links TRBV5-6 to TRBJ1-6, with D uncertain. The V end lost 3 bases, the J end lost 3 bases, and 10 bases lay between the germline ends. This CDR3 has 15 residues. The V gene's germline CDR1 is SGHDT and CDR2 YYEEEE. The CDR3, as DNA: TGTGCCAGCAGCTCTGACTCAGTCTATAATTCACCCCTCCACTTT. This encodes CASSSDSVYNSPLHF. The full variable domain, in which reference TRBV5-6 and TRBJ1-6 provide the parts outside the CDR3, is DAGVTQSPTHLIKTRGQQVTLRCSPKSGHDTVSWYQQALGQGPQFIFQYYEEEERQRGNFPDRFSGHQFPNYSSELNVNALLLGDSALYLCASSSDSVYNSPLHFGNGTRLTVT.

This clone appeared a few times. The chain uses TRBV5-1 and TRBJ1-1, with a weak D call TRBD1 (5 bases). CDR3 size: 15 residues. V was clipped by 0 bases and J by 0 bases, with 9 bases between them. Germline CDR1 reads SGHRS; CDR2 reads YFSETQ. The CDR3 DNA reads as TGCGCCAGCAGCTTGGAAGGGGCAGTGAACACTGAAGCTTTCTTT. The encoded protein is CASSLEGAVNTEAFF.

The chain recombines TRBV5-6 with TRBJ1-1; TRBD1 matches 7 bases. Germline V lookup: CDR1 SGHDT, CDR2 YYEEEE. The ends lost 2 bases at V and 4 bases at J; junction bases unmatched: 5. The CDR3 spans 14 residues. CDR3 residues: CASSFNRGITEAFF. CDR3 sequence (DNA): TGTGCCAGCAGCTTCAACAGGGGAATCACTGAAGCTTTCTTT.

The genes are TRBV7-2 and TRBJ1-6; D remains ambiguous. Germline values: CDR1 SGHTA, CDR2 FQGNSA. Trimming stripped 0 bases from V and 7 bases from J, with 16 bases between. The CDR3 covers 17 residues. The CDR3 DNA is TGTGCCAGCAGCTTAGCCGTCGGGAGGATCTCGAATTCACCCCTCCACTTT. Translated, it gives CASSLAVGRISNSPLHF.

This chain uses TRBV5-1 with TRBJ1-1; 8 nucleotides line up with TRBD1. Germline CDR1 and CDR2: SGHRS and YFSETQ. This CDR3 contains 17 residues. The V and J ends lost 4 bases and 2 bases, in that order; junction bases with no gene match: 13. The CDR3 reads CASSTYPLQGGNTEAFF. CDR3 coding DNA: TGCGCCAGCAGCACTTACCCTTTACAGGGGGGAAACACTGAAGCTTTCTTT. The full variable domain, in which reference TRBV5-1 and TRBJ1-1 provide the parts outside the CDR3, is KAGVTQTPRYLIKTRGQQVTLSCSPISGHRSVSWYQQTPGQGLQFLFEYFSETQRNKGNFPGRFSGRQFSNSRSEMNVSTLELGDSALYLCASSTYPLQGGNTEAFFGQGTRLTVV.

This sequence joins TRBV27 and TRBJ2-3; 7 bases agree with TRBD2. Germline V gene sequence: CDR1 MNHEY, CDR2 SMNVEV (reference sequence). Trimming cost V 4 bases and J 3 bases; bases outside gene matches: 7. The length of the CDR3 is 15 residues. The CDR3 DNA reads as TGTGCCAGCAGTTCGCGGGCCGGGGGGACAGATACGCAGTATTTT. It codes for CASSSRAGGTDTQYF.